The rows below give T cell receptor beta chains drawn from one sample of a study of molecular identifiers for immune sequencing clone quantification. TCRdb recomputed calls from the PCR reads with MiXCR, one row per CDR3 protein. The table includes some 100,000 distinct CDR3 sequences, approximately 40% detected once. The sequenced material came from naive CD8+ T cells from blood, with Jurkat cell RNA spiked in. All receptors derive from a human donor in good health. Some libraries in this study had Jurkat cell RNA spiked in. Each CDR3 is given with its conserved first and last residue. Fields, in order: V gene, J gene, CDR3 protein.

V: TRBV5-3; J: TRBJ1-1; CDR3: CASSATVGYTEAFF
V: TRBV3-1; J: TRBJ2-2; CDR3: CASSQVGSGRKNTGELFF
V: TRBV6-4; J: TRBJ2-4; CDR3: CASRDEGPKNIQYF
V: TRBV28; J: TRBJ1-5; CDR3: CASSPQSGQGGISNQPQHF
V: TRBV5-4; J: TRBJ2-7; CDR3: CASSEEDGSSYEQYF
V: TRBV6-4; J: TRBJ2-1; CDR3: CASAKGLDYNEQFF
V: TRBV12-3/TRBV12-4; J: TRBJ2-5; CDR3: CASSFSVTGGLETQYF
V: TRBV3-1; J: TRBJ2-3; CDR3: CASSQDPRLFTDTQYF
V: TRBV27; J: TRBJ1-6; CDR3: CASSFVGHAYNSPLHF
V: TRBV4-3; J: TRBJ2-6; CDR3: CASSQAFSGANVLTF
V: TRBV4-3; J: TRBJ2-3; CDR3: CASSQGAGASTDTQYF
V: TRBV11-2; J: TRBJ2-1; CDR3: CASSLGLDFPYNEQFF
V: TRBV7-2; J: TRBJ1-1; CDR3: CASSLDRSVNTEAFF
V: TRBV5-6; J: TRBJ2-7; CDR3: CASSLGAGVAYEQYF
V: TRBV6-2/TRBV6-3; J: TRBJ2-1; CDR3: CASRLTTSGSNFEQFF
V: TRBV7-6; J: TRBJ2-7; CDR3: CASSLRGRGYEQYF
V: TRBV11-2; J: TRBJ2-7; CDR3: CASSSIHWTRSSYEQYF
V: TRBV7-9; J: TRBJ2-3; CDR3: CASSLGTSTDTQYF
V: TRBV3-1; J: TRBJ2-7; CDR3: CASSQLLGPVPYEQYF
V: TRBV28; J: TRBJ1-5; CDR3: CASIIQGGNQPQHF
V: TRBV7-8; J: TRBJ2-7; CDR3: CACSAGTSAPYGQYF
V: TRBV4-1; J: TRBJ1-1; CDR3: CASSLDGTNTEAFF
V: TRBV13; J: TRBJ2-5; CDR3: CASSSGQEQETQYF
V: TRBV2; J: TRBJ2-3; CDR3: CTSRDSLAVTDTQYF
V: TRBV28; J: TRBJ2-1; CDR3: CASKVSVGTPGVGHNEQFF
V: TRBV13; J: TRBJ2-3; CDR3: CARSPGLRTDTQYF
V: TRBV7-6; J: TRBJ1-1; CDR3: CASSHRGGTEAFF
V: TRBV4-3; J: TRBJ1-1; CDR3: CASSAGADTEAFF
V: TRBV29-1; J: TRBJ2-7; CDR3: CSVGEGARYEQYF
V: TRBV20-1; J: TRBJ2-4; CDR3: CSARERALGNIQYF
V: TRBV29-1; J: TRBJ1-1; CDR3: CSAPGATEAFF
V: TRBV25-1; J: TRBJ2-5; CDR3: CASSGLAGITTPQETQYF
V: TRBV20-1; J: TRBJ2-7; CDR3: CSAGTGVYEQYF
V: TRBV2; J: TRBJ1-5; CDR3: CASSGVGGGQPQHF
V: TRBV13; J: TRBJ2-7; CDR3: CASSSRPGARIYEQYF
V: TRBV7-8; J: TRBJ2-7; CDR3: CASSYRASYEQYF
V: TRBV12-3/TRBV12-4; J: TRBJ1-5; CDR3: CASSPEWTEGNQPQHF
V: TRBV5-6; J: TRBJ1-3; CDR3: CASSLAGAGNTIYF
V: TRBV9; J: TRBJ2-3; CDR3: CASSVVGGIDTQYF
V: TRBV11-2; J: TRBJ1-5; CDR3: CASSLYGGADQPQHF
V: TRBV6-6; J: TRBJ2-7; CDR3: CASSYSKGLAGHEQYF
V: TRBV28; J: TRBJ2-7; CDR3: CASSLIPGTDLNEQYF
V: TRBV7-2; J: TRBJ2-1; CDR3: CASSPPGYEQFF
V: TRBV28; J: TRBJ2-7; CDR3: CASSLGRREFSTYEQYF
V: TRBV16; J: TRBJ2-4; CDR3: CASSQVTGGDIQYF
V: TRBV20-1; J: TRBJ1-4; CDR3: CSARVVGNEKLFF
V: TRBV12-3/TRBV12-4; J: TRBJ2-5; CDR3: CASSIGQGETQYF
V: TRBV7-9; J: TRBJ2-1; CDR3: CASSWDGNEQFF
V: TRBV27; J: TRBJ1-2; CDR3: CASSPLAGGIYGYTF
V: TRBV5-6; J: TRBJ2-1; CDR3: CASSILAGSSYNEQFF